One sample yielded the 26 T cell receptor beta chains listed below, sequenced in a study of CD8 T cells in ankylosing spondylitis. TCRdb re-derived calls from the 5' RACE reads in MiXCR, one entry per CDR3 protein. In the table there are hundreds of thousands of distinct CDR3 sequences, over 9.5% of which are singletons. Sequencing input: blood, either unsorted or a sorted T cell fraction (not recorded which). These receptors came from a male donor with ankylosing spondylitis or in good health (not recorded which).

This clonotype has just a few counts. The chain links TRBV3-1 to TRBJ1-2; a weak D match, TRBD1 (5 bases). The germline CDR1 and CDR2 sequences are LGHDT and YNNKEL (reference sequence). The CDR3 spans 12 residues. V lost 0 bases and J 12 bases, leaving 11 bases between the germline ends. The CDR3 here is CASSQERRGHTF. The CDR3 DNA reads TGTGCCAGCAGCCAAGAGAGGAGGGGCCACACCTTC.

Points on this clonotype: A much larger clonotype is one base distant, so this may be a read error. The rearrangement joins TRBV29-1 to TRBJ1-3; D gene ambiguous. This CDR3 region has 16 residues. Germline V gene data show CDR1 as SQVTM and CDR2 as ANQGSEA. CDR3 sequence reads: CGVEIWAANSGNTIYF. In DNA form, the CDR3 reads TGCGGCGTTGAAATTTGGGCTGCCAATTCTGGAAACACCATATATTTT.

This sequence joins TRBV7-9 and TRBJ2-1; D may match TRBD1 or TRBD2 (5 bases each). With 1 base removed from V and 15 bases from J, the gap between germline ends came to 19 bases. The CDR3 totals 14 residues. The V gene's germline CDR1 is SEHNR and CDR2 FQNEAQ (reference sequence). CDR3 coding DNA: TGTGCCAGCAGCTTAGATAACTGGACACCTAGCCCGTTCTTC. Translated: CASSLDNWTPSPFF.

CDR3 nucleotides: TGTGCCAGCAGCTTAGGAGGGGATCGGGAGACCCAGTACTTC. It is translated as CASSLGGDRETQYF. This rearrangement joins TRBV7-2 to TRBJ2-5; D possibly uses TRBD1 or TRBD2 (5 bases each). With 1 base removed from V and 5 bases from J, the gap between germline ends came to 11 bases. The germline gives CDR1 SGHTA, CDR2 FQGNSA. This CDR3 comprises 14 residues.

This chain connects TRBV5-1 to TRBJ2-7, with 9 positions matching TRBD1. The CDR3 has 14 amino acids. J was trimmed by 6 bases and V by 1 base; bases with no gene match: 5. Germline CDR1 and CDR2: SGHRS and YFSETQ. The CDR3 nucleotides are TGCGCCAGCAGCTTGCCCGGACAGGGGTCCGAGCAGTACTTC. Translated, it gives CASSLPGQGSEQYF.

This clonotype was recorded many times. The chain employs TRBV29-1 and TRBJ2-5; D remains unclear. From germline, CDR1 is SQVTM and CDR2 ANQGSEA. This CDR3 contains 12 residues. The V gene lost 4 bases and the J gene lost 5 bases, with 11 bases spanning the gap. The chain's CDR3 is CSVVGSRETQYF. CDR3 DNA sequence: TGCAGCGTTGTAGGGTCCCGGGAGACCCAGTACTTC.

In this sample, this clonotype turned up many times. In nucleotides, the CDR3 is TGTGCCAGCAGCTCCCGTATAGATACAGGGGGCAGGTCAGATACGCAGTATTTT. Protein sequence: CASSSRIDTGGRSDTQYF. The V gene is TRBV11-1, the J gene TRBJ2-3; 9 bases are shared with TRBD1. The germline V gene has CDR1 SGHAT and CDR2 FQDESV (reference sequence). This CDR3 comprises 18 residues. The trim removed 4 bases at V and 4 bases at J, leaving 15 bases unmatched.

This clonotype was picked up many times. The chain uses TRBV5-1 and TRBJ2-5; 7 bases fit TRBD2. The CDR3 contains 14 residues. V was pared by 2 bases and J by 5 bases, with 6 bases of the junction left unmatched. Per the germline V gene, CDR1 is SGHRS and CDR2 is YFSETQ. The CDR3 DNA reads TGCGCCAGCAGCTTTGGACTAGTGGGGGAGACCCAGTACTTC. It encodes CASSFGLVGETQYF.

This chain joins TRBV14 and TRBJ2-3, with 8 bases aligning to TRBD2. Per the germline V gene, CDR1 is SGHDN and CDR2 is FVKESK. The CDR3 spans 15 residues. V gave up 3 bases and J gave up 2 bases; unmatched junction bases: 4. The CDR3 bases are TGTGCCAGCAGCCAGGGACTAGGCGTCACAGATACGCAGTATTTT. It is translated as CASSQGLGVTDTQYF. The variable domain in full, with the rest retrieved from reference TRBV14 and TRBJ2-3, is EAGVTQFPSHSVIEKGQTVTLRCDPISGHDNLYWYRRVMGKEIKFLLHFVKESKQDESGMPNNRFLAERTGGTYSTLKVQPAELEDSGVYFCASSQGLGVTDTQYFGPGTRLTVL.

This clonotype was found many times. The genes are TRBV5-1 and TRBJ2-3; the D gene could be TRBD1 or TRBD2 (5 bases each). CDR1 and CDR2 (germline): SGHRS, YFSETQ. This CDR3 is built from 16 residues. V lost 0 bases and J lost 9, with 20 bases in between. The CDR3 DNA follows: TGCGCCAGCAGCTTGGCAAACGGGGCTAACCCGTCCACGCAGTATTTT. Translation: CASSLANGANPSTQYF.

V usage is TRBV12-3 or TRBV12-4 and J usage is TRBJ2-5; 7 positions match TRBD1. J was trimmed by 5 bases and V by 4 bases; bases with no gene match: 7. CDR3 length equals 14 residues. In DNA, the CDR3 is TGTGCCAGCAGTTCATCCAGGGGGTCCGAGACCCAGTACTTC. Translating gives CASSSSRGSETQYF.

This clonotype was counted at least ten times. V and J are TRBV6-1 and TRBJ2-7; tentatively, D is TRBD1 (6 bases). Germline assignment: CDR1 MNHNS and CDR2 SASEGT. V was trimmed by 2 bases and J by 3 bases, leaving 8 bases between them. The CDR3 totals 13 residues. The CDR3 coding sequence is TGTGCCAGCAGTGAAACAGGGATCTACGAGCAGTACTTC. Amino acids: CASSETGIYEQYF.

This clonotype occurred a few times. V gene TRBV12-3 or TRBV12-4 combines with J gene TRBJ2-3; 7 nucleotides line up with TRBD1. The V and J ends lost 8 bases and 2 bases, in that order; junction bases with no gene match: 10. CDR3 size: 15 residues. The CDR3, as DNA: TGTGCCAGCTGCCCCGATAGGGGGCTCACAGATACGCAGTATTTT. This codes for CASCPDRGLTDTQYF.

This clonotype was seen only a few times. This chain connects TRBV11-2 to TRBJ2-3; D not certain. The CDR3 loop spans 12 amino acids. Germline V gene sequence: CDR1 SGHAT, CDR2 FQNNGV. Trimming removed 3 bases at V and 10 bases at J, with 11 bases between. CDR3 bases: TGTGCCAGCAGCTTTGCGGAGTGGGCGCAGTATTTT. It codes for CASSFAEWAQYF.

This clonotype was detected only a few times. This rearrangement joins TRBV5-1 to TRBJ2-2, with 9 bases identical to TRBD1. Germline values: CDR1 SGHRS, CDR2 YFSETQ. The CDR3 has 17 residues. V was pared by 3 bases and J by 6 bases, with 12 bases of the junction left unmatched. The CDR3: CASSSAPGQGLPGELFF. CDR3 DNA sequence: TGCGCCAGCAGCTCCGCCCCGGGACAGGGTTTGCCCGGGGAGCTGTTTTTT.

In its sample, this clonotype was seen many times. V is TRBV5-1 and J is TRBJ1-3, with TRBD1 as a possible D gene (5 bases). This CDR3 has 15 residues. CDR1 is SGHRS, CDR2 YFSETQ, per germline. V lost 4 bases and J lost 0, with 11 bases in between. CDR3 nucleotide sequence: TGCGCCAGCAGCCAGGGACCTTCCTCTGGAAACACCATATATTTT. It yields the protein CASSQGPSSGNTIYF.

The genes are TRBV24-1 and TRBJ1-5; 11 nucleotides align to TRBD1. Germline V gene lookup returns CDR1 KGHDR and CDR2 SFDVKD. The CDR3 extends over 15 amino acids. V lost 3 bases to trimming and J lost 10 bases; unmatched junction nucleotides: 7. DNA for the CDR3: TGTGCCACCAGTGATACCGGGACAGGGGGTCACCCCCAGCATTTT. Amino acid sequence: CATSDTGTGGHPQHF.

This clonotype was detected ten times or more. The chain recombines TRBV7-3 with TRBJ2-5, with no clear D. The V gene lost 5 bases and the J gene lost 2 bases, with 12 bases spanning the gap. Germline CDR1 and CDR2: SGHTA and FQGTGA. This CDR3 is built from 14 residues. The CDR3 nucleotides read TGTGCCAGCAGCGCTTTTGTGGGACAAGAGACCCAGTACTTC. This sequence encodes CASSAFVGQETQYF.

In regard to this clonotype: The junction and the germline gene differ at one end; a read error may be behind it. V is TRBV20-1 and J is TRBJ2-7, with D perhaps TRBD1 or TRBD2 (6 bases each). Germline V gene sequence: CDR1 DFQATT, CDR2 SNEGSKA (reference sequence). The CDR3 consists of 17 residues. The CDR3 nucleotides read TGCAGTGCTAGAGATTCCGGTAGGGGGGCGGATAGCTACGACCAGTACTTC. This encodes CSARDSGRGADSYDQYF.

This clonotype has at least ten counts. This rearrangement joins TRBV20-1 to TRBJ2-6; 8 nucleotides align to TRBD1. CDR1 and CDR2 from the germline V gene are DFQATT and SNEGSKA (reference sequence). The length of the CDR3 is 18 residues. J lost 0 bases, V lost 1 base, and 8 bases had no gene match. The CDR3 nucleotides are TGCAGTGCTAGAGGTCCGACAGGGGCCGGCTCTGGGGCCAACGTCCTGACTTTC. It codes for CSARGPTGAGSGANVLTF.

Ten or more counts support this clonotype. The CDR3, as DNA: TGTGCCAGCACCGGGGCTGGGGACGATTCAGCTTTCTTT. Translating it yields CASTGAGDDSAFF. The rearrangement joins TRBV12-3 or TRBV12-4 to TRBJ1-1; D perhaps matches TRBD1 (5 bases). Trimming left V 7 bases short and J 10 bases short, with 19 bases between. The CDR3 spans 13 residues.

This clonotype was counted at least ten times. This rearrangement joins TRBV6-5 to TRBJ2-1; 7 nucleotides agree with TRBD1. Germline V gene sequence: CDR1 MNHEY, CDR2 SVGAGI. V dropped 4 bases and J dropped 4; count of bases not matched to a gene: 10. There are 16 residues in the CDR3. CDR3 region: CASSLNRDSRYNEQFF. The DNA of the CDR3 is TGTGCCAGCAGTTTAAACCGGGACAGCCGTTACAATGAGCAGTTCTTC.

Ten or more counts support this clonotype. The V and J genes are TRBV5-1 and TRBJ2-3; 11 nucleotides line up with TRBD2. The CDR3 is 15 amino acids. The J segment lost 5 bases and the V segment lost 7 bases, leaving 9 bases of the junction unmatched. Germline lookup yields CDR1 SGHRS and CDR2 YFSETQ. The CDR3 sequence is CASGRLAGHRDTQYF. The CDR3 nucleotides read TGCGCCAGCGGCCGACTAGCGGGGCATAGAGATACGCAGTATTTT.

About this clonotype itself: A much larger clone lies a single base off, so this may be a read error. The chain is built from TRBV5-1 and TRBJ2-3, with D possibly matching TRBD1 (7 bases). Germline V CDR1 and CDR2: SGHRS, YFSETQ. The CDR3 extends over 14 amino acids. V was clipped by 7 bases and J by 2 bases, with 14 bases between them. CDR3 DNA sequence: TGCGCCAGCGGCAGGGGGGACGACACAGATACGCAGTATTTT. Protein: CASGRGDDTDTQYF.

This clonotype was detected many times. This sequence joins TRBV4-2 and TRBJ1-2, with 7 bases identical to TRBD1. The CDR3 is made up of 15 amino acids. V lost 0 bases, J lost 4 bases, and 5 bases stayed unmatched. The germline V gene encodes CDR1 LGHNA and CDR2 YNFKEQ. The DNA of the CDR3 is TGTGCCAGCAGCCAAGAGACAGGGTTGGCCTATGGCTACACCTTC. It encodes CASSQETGLAYGYTF.

This clonotype was picked up many times. The CDR3 DNA is TGTGCCAGCAGTTATGGGGGACAGCCGTATGGCTACACCTTC. Its translation is CASSYGGQPYGYTF. This chain links TRBV6-5 with TRBJ1-2; 7 nucleotides align to TRBD1. Germline lookup yields CDR1 MNHEY and CDR2 SVGAGI. Trimming removed 3 bases from V and 5 bases from J; junction bases left unmatched: 6. The CDR3 has 14 amino acids.